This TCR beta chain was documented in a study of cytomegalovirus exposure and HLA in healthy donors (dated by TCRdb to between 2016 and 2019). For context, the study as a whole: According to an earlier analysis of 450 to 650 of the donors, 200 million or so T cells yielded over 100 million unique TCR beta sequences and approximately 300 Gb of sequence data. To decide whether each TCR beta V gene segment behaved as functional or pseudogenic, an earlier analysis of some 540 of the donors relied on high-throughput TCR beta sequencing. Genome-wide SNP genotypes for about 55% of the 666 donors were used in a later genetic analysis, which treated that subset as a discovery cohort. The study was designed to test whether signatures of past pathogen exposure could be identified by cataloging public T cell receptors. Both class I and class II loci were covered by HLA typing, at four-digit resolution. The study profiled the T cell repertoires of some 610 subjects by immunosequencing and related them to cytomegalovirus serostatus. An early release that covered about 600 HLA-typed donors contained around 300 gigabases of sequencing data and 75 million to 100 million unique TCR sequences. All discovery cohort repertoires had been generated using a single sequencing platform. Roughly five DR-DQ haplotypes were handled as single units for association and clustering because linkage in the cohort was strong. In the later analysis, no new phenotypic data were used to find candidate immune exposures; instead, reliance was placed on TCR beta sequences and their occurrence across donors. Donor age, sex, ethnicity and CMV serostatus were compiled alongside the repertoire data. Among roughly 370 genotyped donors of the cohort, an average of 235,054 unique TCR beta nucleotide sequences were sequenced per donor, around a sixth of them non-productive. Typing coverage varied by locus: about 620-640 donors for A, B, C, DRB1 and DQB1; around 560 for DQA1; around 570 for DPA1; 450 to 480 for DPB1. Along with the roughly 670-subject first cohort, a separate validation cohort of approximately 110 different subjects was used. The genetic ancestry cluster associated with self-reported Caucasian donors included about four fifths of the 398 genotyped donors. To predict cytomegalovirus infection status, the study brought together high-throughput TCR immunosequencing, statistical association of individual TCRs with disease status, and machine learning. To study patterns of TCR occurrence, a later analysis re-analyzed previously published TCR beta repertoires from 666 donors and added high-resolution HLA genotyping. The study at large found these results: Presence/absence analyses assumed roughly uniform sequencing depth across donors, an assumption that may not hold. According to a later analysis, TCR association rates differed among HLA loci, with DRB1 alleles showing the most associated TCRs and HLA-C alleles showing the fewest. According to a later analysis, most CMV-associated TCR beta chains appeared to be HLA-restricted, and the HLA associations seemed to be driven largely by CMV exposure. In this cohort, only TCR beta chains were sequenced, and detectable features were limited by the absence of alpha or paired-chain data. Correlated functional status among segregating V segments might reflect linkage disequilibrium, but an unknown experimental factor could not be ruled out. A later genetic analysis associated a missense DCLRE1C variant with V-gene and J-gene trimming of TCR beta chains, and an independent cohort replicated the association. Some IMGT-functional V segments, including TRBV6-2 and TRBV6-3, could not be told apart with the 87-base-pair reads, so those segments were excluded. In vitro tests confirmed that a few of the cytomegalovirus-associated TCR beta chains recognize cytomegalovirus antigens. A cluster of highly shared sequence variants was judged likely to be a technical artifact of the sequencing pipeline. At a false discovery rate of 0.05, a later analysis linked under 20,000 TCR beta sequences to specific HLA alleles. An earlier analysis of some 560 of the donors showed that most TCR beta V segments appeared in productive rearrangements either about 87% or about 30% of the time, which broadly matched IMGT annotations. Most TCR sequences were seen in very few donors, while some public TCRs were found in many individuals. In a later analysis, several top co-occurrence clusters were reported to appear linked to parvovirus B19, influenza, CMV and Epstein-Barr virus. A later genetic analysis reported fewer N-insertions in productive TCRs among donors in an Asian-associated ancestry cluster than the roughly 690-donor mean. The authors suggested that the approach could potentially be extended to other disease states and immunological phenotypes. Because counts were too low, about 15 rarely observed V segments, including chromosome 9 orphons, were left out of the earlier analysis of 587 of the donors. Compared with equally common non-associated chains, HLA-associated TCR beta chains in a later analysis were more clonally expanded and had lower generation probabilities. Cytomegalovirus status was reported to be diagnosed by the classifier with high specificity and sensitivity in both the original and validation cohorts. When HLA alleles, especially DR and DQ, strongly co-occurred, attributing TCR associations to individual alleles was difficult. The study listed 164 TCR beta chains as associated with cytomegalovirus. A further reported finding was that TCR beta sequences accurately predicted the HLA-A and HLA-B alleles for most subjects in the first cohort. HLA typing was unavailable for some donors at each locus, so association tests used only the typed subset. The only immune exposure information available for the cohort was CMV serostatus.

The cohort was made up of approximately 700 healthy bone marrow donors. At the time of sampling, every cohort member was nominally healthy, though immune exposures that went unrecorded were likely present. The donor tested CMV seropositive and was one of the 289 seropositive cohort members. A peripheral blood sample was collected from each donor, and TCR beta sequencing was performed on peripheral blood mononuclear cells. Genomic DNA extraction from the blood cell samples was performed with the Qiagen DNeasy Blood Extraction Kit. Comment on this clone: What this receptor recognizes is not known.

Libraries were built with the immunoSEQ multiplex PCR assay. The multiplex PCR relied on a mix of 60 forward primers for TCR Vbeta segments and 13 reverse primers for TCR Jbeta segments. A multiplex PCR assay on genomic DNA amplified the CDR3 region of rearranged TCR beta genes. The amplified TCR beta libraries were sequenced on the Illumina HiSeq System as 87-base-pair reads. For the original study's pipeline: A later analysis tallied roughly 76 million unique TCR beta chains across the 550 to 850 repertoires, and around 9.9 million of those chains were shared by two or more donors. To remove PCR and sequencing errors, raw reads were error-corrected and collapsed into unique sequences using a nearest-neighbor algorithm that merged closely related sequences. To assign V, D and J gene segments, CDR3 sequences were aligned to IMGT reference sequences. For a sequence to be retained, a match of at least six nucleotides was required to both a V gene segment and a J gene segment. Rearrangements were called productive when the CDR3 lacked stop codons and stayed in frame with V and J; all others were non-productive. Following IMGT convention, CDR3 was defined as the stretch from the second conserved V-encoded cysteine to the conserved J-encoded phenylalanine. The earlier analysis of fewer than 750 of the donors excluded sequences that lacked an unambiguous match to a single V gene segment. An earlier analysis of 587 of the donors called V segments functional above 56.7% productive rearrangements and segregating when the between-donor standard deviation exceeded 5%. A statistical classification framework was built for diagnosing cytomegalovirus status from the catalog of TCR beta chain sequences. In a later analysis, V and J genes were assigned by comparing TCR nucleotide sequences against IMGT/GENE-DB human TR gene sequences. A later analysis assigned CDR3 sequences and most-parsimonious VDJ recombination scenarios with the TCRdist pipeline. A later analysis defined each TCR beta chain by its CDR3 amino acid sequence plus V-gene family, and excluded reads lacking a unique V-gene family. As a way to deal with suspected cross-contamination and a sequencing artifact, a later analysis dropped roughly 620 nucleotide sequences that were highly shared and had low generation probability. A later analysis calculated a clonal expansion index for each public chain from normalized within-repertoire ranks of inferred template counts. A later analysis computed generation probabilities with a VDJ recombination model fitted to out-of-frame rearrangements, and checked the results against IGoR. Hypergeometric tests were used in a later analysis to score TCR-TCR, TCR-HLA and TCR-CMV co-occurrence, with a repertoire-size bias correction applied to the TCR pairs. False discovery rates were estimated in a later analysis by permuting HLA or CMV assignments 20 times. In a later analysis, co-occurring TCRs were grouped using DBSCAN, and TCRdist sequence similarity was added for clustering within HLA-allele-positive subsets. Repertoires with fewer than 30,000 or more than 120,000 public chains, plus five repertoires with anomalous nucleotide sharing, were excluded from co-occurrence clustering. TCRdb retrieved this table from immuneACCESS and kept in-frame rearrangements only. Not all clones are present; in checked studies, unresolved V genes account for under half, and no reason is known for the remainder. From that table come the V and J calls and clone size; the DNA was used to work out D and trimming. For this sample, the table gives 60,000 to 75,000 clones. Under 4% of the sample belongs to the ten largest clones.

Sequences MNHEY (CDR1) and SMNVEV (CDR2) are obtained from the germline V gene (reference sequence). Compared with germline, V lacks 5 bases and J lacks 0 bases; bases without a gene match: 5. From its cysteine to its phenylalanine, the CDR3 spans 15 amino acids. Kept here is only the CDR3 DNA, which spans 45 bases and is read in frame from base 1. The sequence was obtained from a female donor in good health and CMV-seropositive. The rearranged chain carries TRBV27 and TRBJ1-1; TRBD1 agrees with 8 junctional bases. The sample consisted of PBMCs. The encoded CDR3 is CASSPRTGLNTEAFF. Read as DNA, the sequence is TGTGCCAGCAGTCCGAGGACAGGGCTGAACACTGAAGCTTTCTTT.